The present T cell receptor beta chain was sequenced within a study of blood T cell repertoires in COVID-19. Looking at the study overall: PBMCs, B-cell-depleted T cells, or T cells were the source of the cDNA or gDNA that made up the material.

Germline CDR1 is MNHEY and CDR2 is SVGAGI. The V end was cut by 0 bases, the J end by 8 bases, with 7 bases between. The CDR3 spans 12 residues. As originally analysed: Cell counts per sample came from amplifying reference gene primers. The assay was immunoSEQ multiplex PCR, and TCRdb's table has in-frame clones only and misses some. The V and J calls and clone size were taken over from that table, and D and trimming were inferred from the DNA. The sample contains some 120,000 clones, 70% to 80% of which appear only once. This clone was seen once. The sequencing sample was made of peripheral blood. The TCR sequence derives from a human donor in a cohort sampled during active COVID-19. This chain uses TRBV6-5 with TRBJ1-2; D gene unclear. The CDR3 DNA follows: TGTGCCAGCAGTTACTCTGGGCGAGGCTACACCTTC. Its protein is CASSYSGRGYTF.